Below, one T cell receptor (beta chain) is given with its context. No antigen is known for it. The entry originates in a study of radiation and T cells in renal cell carcinoma. General study findings and limits: Top tumor clonotypes rose in blood 2 weeks post-radiation, then contracted.

The CDR3 totals 15 residues. Germline V lookup: CDR1 SQVTM, CDR2 ANQGSEA. The trim removed 2 bases at V and 9 bases at J, leaving 8 bases unmatched. Time point in this sample: blood 4 weeks post-SBRT, at nephrectomy. Treatment denoted: 15 Gy SBRT to primary tumor, nephrectomy 4 weeks later. Using immunoSEQ multiplex PCR, the repertoire was profiled, and TCRdb retains in-frame clones only, with some absent. The sample includes over 60,000 clones, around four fifths of them seen just once. The sample here was blood, taken from a patient whose treatment included radiotherapy and nephrectomy. The genes are TRBV29-1 and TRBJ2-1, with 12 bases lining up with TRBD1. The receptor comes from a woman aged 55-69 years with renal cell carcinoma. The DNA of the CDR3 is TGCAGCGTTGAACCCGGGACAGGGGGCTTGGGTGAGCAGTTCTTC. As protein: CSVEPGTGGLGEQFF.